Below, 12 T cell receptor beta chains from the same sample are listed, as sequenced in a study of T cell responses to AZD1222 COVID-19 vaccine (dated by TCRdb to the early 2020s). The intended sense of this specimen's time point label: about 28 days (+/-7) after the second vaccine dose. Library generation was performed with the immunoSEQ multiplex PCR assay. Here the immuneACCESS table is served through TCRdb, limited to in-frame sequences with V and J called. Missing clones are a known gap in these copies; in checked studies unresolved V genes cover under half, and the rest lacks a known reason. This sample is represented by some 110,000 clones; about 88% of them were singletons. The ten top clones hold 44% of the sample. Sequences were derived from peripheral blood, sampled 28 days after the second AZD1222 dose. The receptors here all came from an adult who received the AZD1222 COVID-19 vaccine.

This chain uses TRBV13 with TRBJ2-3, with D possibly being TRBD1 (8 bases). Germline CDR1 PRHDT, CDR2 FYEKMQ (reference sequence). The CDR3 is made up of 15 amino acids. The ends were cut back, 5 bases at V and 3 bases at J, with 15 bases in the middle. CDR3 bases: TGTGCCAGCAGCCGGACAGGGAGGGTTACAGATACGCAGTATTTT. Protein sequence: CASSRTGRVTDTQYF.

This clone was counted a few times. The rearrangement joins TRBV11-1 to TRBJ2-7; D possibly corresponds to TRBD2 (5 bases). V shed 0 bases and J shed 6 bases, with 9 bases lying between them. CDR1 is SGHAT, CDR2 FQDESV, per germline (reference sequence). CDR3 length equals 13 residues. The CDR3 bases are TGTGCCAGCAGCTTAGCGGGAGCCAGCGAGCAGTACTTC. Amino acid sequence: CASSLAGASEQYF.

The rearrangement joins TRBV10-1 to TRBJ2-1, with 10 bases identical to TRBD1. The CDR3 is made up of 13 amino acids. Trimming removed 11 bases from V and 8 bases from J; junction bases left unmatched: 9. CDR1 WNHNN and CDR2 SYGVQD come from the germline V gene (reference sequence). CDR3 coding DNA: TGCGCCGACGGGACAGGGGTTCCCTATGAGCAGTTCTTC. Its translation: CADGTGVPYEQFF.

This clone was detected once. The genes are TRBV15 and TRBJ1-1; no reliable D call. Germline lookup yields CDR1 LNHNV and CDR2 YYDKDF (reference sequence). The germline V and J ends were trimmed by 2 bases and 7 bases, with 11 bases remaining between them. The CDR3 spans 13 residues. The chain's CDR3 is CATSRNQWGEAFF. CDR3 sequence (DNA): TGTGCCACCAGCAGAAATCAGTGGGGTGAAGCTTTCTTT.

This clone has more than one count but fewer than ten. V is TRBV5-1 and J is TRBJ2-1; D possibly corresponds to TRBD1 (6 bases). This CDR3 is 15 amino acids long. Between the trimmed V and J ends, which lost 6 bases and 0 bases, there was a span of 13 bases. Germline loops: CDR1 SGHRS, CDR2 YFSETQ. The CDR3 nucleotides read TGCGCCAGCACCCCAGGGGCCAGCTCCTACAATGAGCAGTTCTTC. Protein: CASTPGASSYNEQFF.

The V call is TRBV25-1, the J call TRBJ1-1; weak D call: TRBD1 (6 bases). Between the trimmed V and J ends, which lost 8 bases and 1 base, there was a span of 17 bases. This CDR3 has 15 amino acids. CDR1 and CDR2 from the germline V gene are MGHDK and SYGVNS. CDR3 DNA sequence: TGTGCCAGCGTCAGAACGGGAGGGGGGAACACTGAAGCTTTCTTT. It specifies CASVRTGGGNTEAFF.

The genes are TRBV12-3 or TRBV12-4 and TRBJ1-5, with D possibly matching TRBD1 (5 bases). The CDR3 spans 13 residues. Trimming removed 6 bases from V and 3 bases from J, with 9 bases in between. The CDR3 sequence is CASSRDLNQPQHF. CDR3 bases: TGTGCCAGCAGCCGGGACCTCAATCAGCCCCAGCATTTT.

This clone was seen just once. This chain uses TRBV14 with TRBJ1-1, with D unresolved. The V end was cut by 4 bases, the J end by 1 base, with 7 bases between. CDR1 and CDR2 from the germline V gene are SGHDN and FVKESK. This CDR3 region has 13 residues. The CDR3 DNA is TGTGCCAGCAGCCTCAGCCAGAACACTGAAGCTTTCTTT. Its translation is CASSLSQNTEAFF.

The chain employs TRBV21-1 and TRBJ2-7; TRBD1 is the table's D call, not checked against the DNA. TRBV21-1 is a pseudogene. This CDR3 region has 15 residues. For the CDR3, the DNA is TGTGCCAGCAGCAAAATCCCGGACAGCTCCTACGAGCAGTACTTC. It yields the protein CASSKIPDSSYEQYF.

The J gene is TRBJ2-5, the V gene TRBV27; D may be TRBD1 (5 bases). The CDR3 is 14 residues long. Germline V gene data show CDR1 as MNHEY and CDR2 as SMNVEV (reference sequence). V was clipped by 4 bases and J by 4 bases, with 13 bases between them. As DNA, the CDR3 is TGTGCCAGCAGTTGGCAGGGTTACGGAGAGACCCAGTACTTC. It encodes CASSWQGYGETQYF.

Concerning this clone: Relative to the germline gene, one junction end is altered; a read error may explain this. The CDR3 here is CASSDEITNTQYF. The CDR3 nucleotides read TGTGCCAGCAGTGACGAGATCACAAATACGCAGTATTTT. This chain uses TRBV6-4 with TRBJ2-3; D unclear. This CDR3 has 13 residues. CDR1 MRHNA and CDR2 SNTAGT come from the germline V gene.

This sequence joins TRBV28 and TRBJ2-6, with D possibly matching TRBD2 (5 bases). The germline V gene has CDR1 MDHEN and CDR2 SYDVKM. With 4 bases removed from V and 1 base from J, the gap between germline ends came to 8 bases. There are 15 residues in the CDR3. The CDR3 region is CASSWTGSGANVLTF. The CDR3 coding sequence is TGTGCCAGCAGTTGGACGGGGTCTGGGGCCAACGTCCTGACTTTC.